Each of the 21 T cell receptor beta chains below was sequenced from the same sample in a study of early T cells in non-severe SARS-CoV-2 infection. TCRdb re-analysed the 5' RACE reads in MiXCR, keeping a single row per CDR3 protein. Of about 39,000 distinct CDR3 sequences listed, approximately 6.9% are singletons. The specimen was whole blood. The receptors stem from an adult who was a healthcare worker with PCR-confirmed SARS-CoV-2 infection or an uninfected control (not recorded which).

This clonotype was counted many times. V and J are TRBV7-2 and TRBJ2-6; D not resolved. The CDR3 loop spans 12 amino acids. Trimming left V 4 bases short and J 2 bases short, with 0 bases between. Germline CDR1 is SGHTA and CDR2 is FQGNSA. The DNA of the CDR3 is TGTGCCAGCAGCTCTGGGGCCAACGTCCTGACTTTC. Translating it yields CASSSGANVLTF.

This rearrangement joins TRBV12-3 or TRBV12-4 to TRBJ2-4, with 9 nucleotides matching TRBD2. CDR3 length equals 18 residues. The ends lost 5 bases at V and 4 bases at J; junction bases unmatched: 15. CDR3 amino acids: CASSPYGAGGLPKNIQYF. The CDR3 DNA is TGTGCCAGCAGTCCTTACGGGGCGGGGGGGCTTCCGAAAAACATTCAGTACTTC.

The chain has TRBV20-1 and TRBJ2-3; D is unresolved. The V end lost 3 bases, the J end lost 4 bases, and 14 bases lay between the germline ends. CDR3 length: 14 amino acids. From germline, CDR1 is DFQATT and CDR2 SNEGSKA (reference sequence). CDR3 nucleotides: TGCAGTGCTAGCGGTCTAGGTTGGGCAGATACGCAGTATTTT. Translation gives CSASGLGWADTQYF.

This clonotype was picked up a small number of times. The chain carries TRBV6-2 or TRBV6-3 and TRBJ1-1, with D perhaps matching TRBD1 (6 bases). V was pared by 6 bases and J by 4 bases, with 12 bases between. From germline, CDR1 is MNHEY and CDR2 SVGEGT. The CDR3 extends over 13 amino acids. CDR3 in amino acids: CASSRRGLTEAFF. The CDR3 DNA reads TGTGCCAGCAGCCGCAGGGGTCTCACTGAAGCTTTCTTT.

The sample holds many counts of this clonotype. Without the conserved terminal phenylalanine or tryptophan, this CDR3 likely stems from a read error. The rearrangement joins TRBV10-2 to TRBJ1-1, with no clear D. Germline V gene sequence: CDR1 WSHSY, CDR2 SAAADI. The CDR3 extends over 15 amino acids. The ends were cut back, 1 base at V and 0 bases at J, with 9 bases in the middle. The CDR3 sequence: CASSEWYKLNTEAFL. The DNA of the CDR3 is TGCGCCAGCAGTGAGTGGTACAAATTGAACACTGAAGCTTTCCTT.

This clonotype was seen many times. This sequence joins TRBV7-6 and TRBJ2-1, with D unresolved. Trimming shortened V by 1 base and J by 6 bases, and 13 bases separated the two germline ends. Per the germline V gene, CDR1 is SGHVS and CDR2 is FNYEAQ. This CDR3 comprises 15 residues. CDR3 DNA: TGTGCCAGCAGCTTAGGTCGGACGCCCGCCAATGAGCAGTTCTTC. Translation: CASSLGRTPANEQFF.

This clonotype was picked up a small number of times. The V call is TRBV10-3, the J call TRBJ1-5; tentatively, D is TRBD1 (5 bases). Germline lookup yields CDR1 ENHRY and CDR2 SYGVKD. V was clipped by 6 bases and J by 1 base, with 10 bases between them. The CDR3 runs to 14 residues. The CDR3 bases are TGTGCCATCAGCGTCGGACAAAGCAATCAGCCCCAGCATTTT. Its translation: CAISVGQSNQPQHF.

The CDR3 nucleotides read TGTGCCAGCACACGGGGCGACGAGCAGTACTTC. It encodes CASTRGDEQYF. The chain is built from TRBV6-5 and TRBJ2-7, with D tentatively TRBD1 or TRBD2 (5 bases each). V lost 7 bases and J lost 5, with 9 bases in between. There are 11 residues in the CDR3. Germline loops: CDR1 MNHEY, CDR2 SVGAGI.

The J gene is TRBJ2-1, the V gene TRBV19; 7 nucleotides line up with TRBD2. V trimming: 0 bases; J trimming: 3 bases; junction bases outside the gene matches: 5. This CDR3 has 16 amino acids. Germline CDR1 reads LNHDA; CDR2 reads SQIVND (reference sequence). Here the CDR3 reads CASSIDVGGYYNEQFF. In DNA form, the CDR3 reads TGTGCCAGTAGTATAGATGTGGGGGGGTACTACAATGAGCAGTTCTTC.

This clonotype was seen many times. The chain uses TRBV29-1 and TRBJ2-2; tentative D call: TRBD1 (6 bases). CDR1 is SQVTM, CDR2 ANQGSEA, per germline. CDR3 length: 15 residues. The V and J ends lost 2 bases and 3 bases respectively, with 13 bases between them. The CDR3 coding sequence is TGCAGCGTTGAACCACGGGACACCCACACCGGGGAGCTGTTTTTT. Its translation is CSVEPRDTHTGELFF.

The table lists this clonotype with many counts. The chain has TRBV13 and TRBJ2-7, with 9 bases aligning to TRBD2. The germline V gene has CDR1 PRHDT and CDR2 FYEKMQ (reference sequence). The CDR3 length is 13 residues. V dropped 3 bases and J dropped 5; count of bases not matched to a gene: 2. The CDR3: CASSLASGNEQYF. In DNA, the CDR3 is TGTGCCAGCAGCTTGGCTAGCGGGAACGAGCAGTACTTC.

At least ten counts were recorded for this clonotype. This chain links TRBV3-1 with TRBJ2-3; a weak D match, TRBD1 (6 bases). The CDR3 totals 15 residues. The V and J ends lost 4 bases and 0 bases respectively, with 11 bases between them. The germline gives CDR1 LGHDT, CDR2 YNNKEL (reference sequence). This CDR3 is CASSLRQVSTDTQYF. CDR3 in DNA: TGTGCCAGCAGCCTTCGACAGGTTAGCACAGATACGCAGTATTTT.

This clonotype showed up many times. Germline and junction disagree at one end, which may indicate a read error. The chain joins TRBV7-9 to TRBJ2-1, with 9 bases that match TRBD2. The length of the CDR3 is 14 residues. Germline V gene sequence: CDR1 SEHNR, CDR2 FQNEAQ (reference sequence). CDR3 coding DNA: TGTGCCAGCAGTTTAGCGGGGGACAACAATGAGCAGTTCTTC. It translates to CASSLAGDNNEQFF.

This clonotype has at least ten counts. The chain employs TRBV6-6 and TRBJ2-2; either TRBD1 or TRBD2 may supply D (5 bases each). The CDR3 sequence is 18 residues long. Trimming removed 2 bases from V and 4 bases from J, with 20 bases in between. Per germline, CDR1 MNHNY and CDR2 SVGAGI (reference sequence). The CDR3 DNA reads TGTGCCAGCAGTTACATGGGGTGGGGGATAGGGAGCACCGGGGAGCTGTTTTTT. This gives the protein CASSYMGWGIGSTGELFF.

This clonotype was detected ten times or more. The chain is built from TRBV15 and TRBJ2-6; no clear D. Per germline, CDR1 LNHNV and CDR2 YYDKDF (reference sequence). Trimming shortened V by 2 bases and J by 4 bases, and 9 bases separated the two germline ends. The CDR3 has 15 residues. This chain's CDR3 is CATSRKASGANVLTF. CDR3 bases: TGTGCCACCAGCAGAAAGGCTTCGGGGGCCAACGTCCTGACTTTC.

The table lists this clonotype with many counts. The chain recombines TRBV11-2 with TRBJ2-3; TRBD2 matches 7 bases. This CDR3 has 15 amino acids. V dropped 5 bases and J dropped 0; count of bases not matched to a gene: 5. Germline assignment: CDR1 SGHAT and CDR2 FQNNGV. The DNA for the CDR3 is TGTGCCAGCAGCCCGAGCGGGACTAGCACAGATACGCAGTATTTT. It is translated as CASSPSGTSTDTQYF. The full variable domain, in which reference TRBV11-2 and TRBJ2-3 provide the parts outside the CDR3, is EAGVAQSPRYKIIEKRQSVAFWCNPISGHATLYWYQQILGQGPKLLIQFQNNGVVDDSQLPKDRFSAERLKGVDSTLKIQPAKLEDSAVYLCASSPSGTSTDTQYFGPGTRLTVL.

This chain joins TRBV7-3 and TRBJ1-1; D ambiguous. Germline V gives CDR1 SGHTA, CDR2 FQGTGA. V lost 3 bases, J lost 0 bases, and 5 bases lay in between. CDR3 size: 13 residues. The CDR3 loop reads CASSFEVNTEAFF. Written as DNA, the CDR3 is TGTGCCAGCAGCTTCGAAGTGAACACTGAAGCTTTCTTT.

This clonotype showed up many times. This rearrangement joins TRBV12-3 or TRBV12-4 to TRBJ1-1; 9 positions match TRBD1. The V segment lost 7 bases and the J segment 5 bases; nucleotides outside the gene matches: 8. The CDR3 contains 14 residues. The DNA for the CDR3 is TGTGCCAGCACCTTACAGGGGGCTGGGACTGAAGCTTTCTTT. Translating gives CASTLQGAGTEAFF.

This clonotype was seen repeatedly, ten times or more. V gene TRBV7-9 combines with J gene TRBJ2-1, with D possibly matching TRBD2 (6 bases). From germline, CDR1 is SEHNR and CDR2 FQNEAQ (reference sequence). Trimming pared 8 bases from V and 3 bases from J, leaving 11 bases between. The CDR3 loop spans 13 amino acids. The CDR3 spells CASSGVSYNEQFF. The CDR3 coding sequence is TGTGCCAGCTCGGGGGTCAGCTACAATGAGCAGTTCTTC. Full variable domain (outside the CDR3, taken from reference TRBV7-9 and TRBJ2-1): DTGVSQNPRHKITKRGQNVTFRCDPISEHNRLYWYRQTLGQGPEFLTYFQNEAQLEKSRLLSDRFSAERPKGSFSTLEIQRTEQGDSAMYLCASSGVSYNEQFFGPGTRLTVL.

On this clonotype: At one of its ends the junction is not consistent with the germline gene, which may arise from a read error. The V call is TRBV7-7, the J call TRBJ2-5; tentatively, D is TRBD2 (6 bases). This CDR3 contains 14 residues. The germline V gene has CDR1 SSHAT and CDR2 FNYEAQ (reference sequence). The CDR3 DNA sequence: TGTGCTAGCAGCTTATCGGGGACTCCAGAGACCCAGTACTTC. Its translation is CASSLSGTPETQYF.

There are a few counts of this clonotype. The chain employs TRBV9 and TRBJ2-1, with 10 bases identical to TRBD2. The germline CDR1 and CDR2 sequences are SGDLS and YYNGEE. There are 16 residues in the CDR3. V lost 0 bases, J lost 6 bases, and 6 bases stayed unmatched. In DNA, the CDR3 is TGTGCCAGCAGCGTAGTTCCTAGCGGGGGTATCAATGAGCAGTTCTTC. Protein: CASSVVPSGGINEQFF.